This T cell receptor (beta chain) originates from a study of blood T cell repertoires in COVID-19. As for the study in general: PBMCs, B-cell-depleted T cells, or T cells were the source of the cDNA or gDNA that made up the material.

Some clones are missing from TCRdb's copy, which holds only in-frame ones; the method was immunoSEQ multiplex PCR. This table has 50,000 or so clones, 75% to 85% appearing once. This TCR derives from a man in his forties with acute or convalescent COVID-19. The sample comprised peripheral blood.

The CDR3 loop is CASSPRRGYNEQFF. The DNA of the CDR3 is TGTGCCAGCAGCCCCCGGAGAGGATACAATGAGCAGTTCTTC. The rearrangement uses TRBV3-1 (or the pseudogene TRBV3-2) and TRBJ2-1; D is unresolved. V lost 4 bases to trimming and J lost 4 bases, with 11 bases between them. The CDR3 contains 14 residues. CDR1 is LGHDT and CDR2 is YNNKEL in the germline V gene (reference sequence).